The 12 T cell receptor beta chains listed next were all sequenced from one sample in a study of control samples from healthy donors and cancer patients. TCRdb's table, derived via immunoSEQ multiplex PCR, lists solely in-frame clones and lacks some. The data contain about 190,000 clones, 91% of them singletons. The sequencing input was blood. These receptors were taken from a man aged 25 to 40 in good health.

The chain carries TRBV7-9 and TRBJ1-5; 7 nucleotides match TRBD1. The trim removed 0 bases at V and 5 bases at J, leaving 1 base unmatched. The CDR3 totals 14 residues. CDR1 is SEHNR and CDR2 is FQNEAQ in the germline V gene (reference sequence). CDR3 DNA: TGTGCCAGCAGCTTAGCCAGGGGGGATCAGCCCCAGCATTTT. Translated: CASSLARGDQPQHF.

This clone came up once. In DNA, the CDR3 is TGTGCCAGCAGCGTAGGTGGAGGGCGGGATGAAAAACTGTTTTTT. Translation gives CASSVGGGRDEKLFF. The V and J genes are TRBV9 and TRBJ1-4; D gene ambiguous. This CDR3 has 15 residues. Trimming removed 0 bases from V and 6 bases from J, with 12 bases in between. Germline lookup yields CDR1 SGDLS and CDR2 YYNGEE. The complete variable domain, with remaining parts taken from reference TRBV9 and TRBJ1-4, reads DSGVTQTPKHLITATGQRVTLRCSPRSGDLSVYWYQQSLDQGLQFLIQYYNGEERAKGNILERFSAQQFPDLHSELNLSSLELGDSALYFCASSVGGGRDEKLFFGSGTQLSVL.

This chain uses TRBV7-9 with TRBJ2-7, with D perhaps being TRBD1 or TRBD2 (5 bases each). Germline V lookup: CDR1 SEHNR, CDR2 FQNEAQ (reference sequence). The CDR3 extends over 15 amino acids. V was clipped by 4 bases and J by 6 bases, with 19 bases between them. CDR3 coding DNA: TGTGCCAGCAGCTCCTATCCCCCAGGGAGCGGCGAGCAGTACTTC. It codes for CASSSYPPGSGEQYF. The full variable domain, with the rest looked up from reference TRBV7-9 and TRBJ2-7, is DTGVSQNPRHKITKRGQNVTFRCDPISEHNRLYWYRQTLGQGPEFLTYFQNEAQLEKSRLLSDRFSAERPKGSFSTLEIQRTEQGDSAMYLCASSSYPPGSGEQYFGPGTRLTVT.

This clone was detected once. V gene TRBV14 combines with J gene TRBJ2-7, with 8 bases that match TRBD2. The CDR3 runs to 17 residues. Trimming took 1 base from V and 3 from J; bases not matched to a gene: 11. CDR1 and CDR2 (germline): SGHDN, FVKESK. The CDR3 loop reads CASSQVIGSGGYYEQYF. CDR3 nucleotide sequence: TGTGCCAGCAGCCAAGTCATTGGGAGCGGGGGCTACTACGAGCAGTACTTC.

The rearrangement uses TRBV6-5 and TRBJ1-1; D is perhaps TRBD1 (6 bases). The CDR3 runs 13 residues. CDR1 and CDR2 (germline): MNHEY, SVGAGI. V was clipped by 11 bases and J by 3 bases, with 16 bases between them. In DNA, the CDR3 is TGTGCCGCTCAGGACAGATGGGACACTGAAGCTTTCTTT. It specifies CAAQDRWDTEAFF.

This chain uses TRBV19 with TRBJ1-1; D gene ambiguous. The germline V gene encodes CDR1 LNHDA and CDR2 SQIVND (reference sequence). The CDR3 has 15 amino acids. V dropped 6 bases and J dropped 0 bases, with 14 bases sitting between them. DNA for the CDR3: TGTGCCAGTAGAAGACGTGGCCCCATGAACACTGAAGCTTTCTTT. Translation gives CASRRRGPMNTEAFF.

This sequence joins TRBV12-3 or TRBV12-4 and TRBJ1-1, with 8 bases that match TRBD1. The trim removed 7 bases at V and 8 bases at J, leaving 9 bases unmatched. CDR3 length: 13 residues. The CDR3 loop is CASTQGAGPEAFF. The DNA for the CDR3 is TGTGCCAGCACCCAGGGGGCAGGGCCCGAAGCTTTCTTT.

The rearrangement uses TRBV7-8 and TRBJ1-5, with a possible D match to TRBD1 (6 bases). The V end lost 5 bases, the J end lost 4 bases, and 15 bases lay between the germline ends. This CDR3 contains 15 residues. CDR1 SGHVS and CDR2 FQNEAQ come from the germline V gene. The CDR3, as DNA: TGTGCCAGCAGCCCGACAGGAAGTCGGAATCAGCCCCAGCATTTT. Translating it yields CASSPTGSRNQPQHF.

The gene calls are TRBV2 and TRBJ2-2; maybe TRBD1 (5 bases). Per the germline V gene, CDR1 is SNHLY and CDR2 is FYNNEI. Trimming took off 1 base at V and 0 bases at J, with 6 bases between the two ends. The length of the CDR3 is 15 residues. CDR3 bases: TGTGCCAGCAGTGAAGTAGGGGCGAACACCGGGGAGCTGTTTTTT. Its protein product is CASSEVGANTGELFF.

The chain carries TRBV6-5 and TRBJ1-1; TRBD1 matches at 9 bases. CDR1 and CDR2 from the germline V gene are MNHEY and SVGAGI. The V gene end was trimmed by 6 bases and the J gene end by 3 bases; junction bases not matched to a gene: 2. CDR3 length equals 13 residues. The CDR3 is CASSDRGDTEAFF. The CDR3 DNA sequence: TGTGCCAGCAGCGACAGGGGGGACACTGAAGCTTTCTTT.

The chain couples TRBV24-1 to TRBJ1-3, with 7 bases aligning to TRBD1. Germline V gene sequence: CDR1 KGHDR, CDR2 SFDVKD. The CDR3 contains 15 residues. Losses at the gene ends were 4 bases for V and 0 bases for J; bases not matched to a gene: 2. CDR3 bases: TGTGCCACCAGTGACGGGACAGCCTCTGGAAACACCATATATTTT. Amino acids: CATSDGTASGNTIYF.

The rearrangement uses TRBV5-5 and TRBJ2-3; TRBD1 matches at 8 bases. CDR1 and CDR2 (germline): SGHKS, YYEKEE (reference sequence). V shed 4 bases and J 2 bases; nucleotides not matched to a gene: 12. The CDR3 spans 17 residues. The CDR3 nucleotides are TGTGCCAGCAGCGCTTCCGGGACAGGCAGGTACACAGATACGCAGTATTTT. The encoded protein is CASSASGTGRYTDTQYF. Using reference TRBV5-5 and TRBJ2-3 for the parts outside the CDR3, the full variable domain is DAGVTQSPTHLIKTRGQQVTLRCSPISGHKSVSWYQQVLGQGPQFIFQYYEKEERGRGNFPDRFSARQFPNYSSELNVNALLLGDSALYLCASSASGTGRYTDTQYFGPGTRLTVL.